This entry concerns a single T cell receptor beta chain. The identical CDR3 is also encoded by other nucleotide sequences in the sample. The data are from a study of blood T cell repertoires in COVID-19. Trimming removed 0 bases at V and 8 bases at J, with 8 bases between. Germline values: CDR1 SGHRS, CDR2 YFSETQ. This CDR3 is built from 12 residues. Clones were sequenced by immunoSEQ multiplex PCR, and TCRdb holds only the in-frame ones, with some missing. The table records about 160,000 clones, 79% of them present only once. V is TRBV5-1 and J is TRBJ1-2, with D possibly being TRBD1 (5 bases). The source material was peripheral blood. The sequence was collected from a woman aged 55 to 70 with COVID-19, enrolled during active disease. CDR3 protein: CASSLEGAGYTF. DNA for the CDR3: TGCGCCAGCAGCTTGGAAGGGGCCGGCTACACCTTC.